This T cell receptor (beta chain) was documented in a study of T cells after yellow fever vaccination (dated by TCRdb to the late 2010s). In the study overall: The SMART-Seq v4 Ultra Low Input RNA kit was used to prepare libraries from fractions with low cell numbers. To follow T-cell clones before and after both primary and booster YFV17D yellow fever vaccination, bulk TCR alpha and beta repertoires underwent longitudinal sequencing. Two healthy male donors made up the cohort, one aged 18 to 30 years and the other aged 30 to 40 years. Blood was drawn at multiple timepoints before and after primary and secondary immunization, with bulk PBMC replicates and cell subsets isolated. General study outcomes and caveats: The secondary T-cell response was weaker than the primary response but faster, peaking on day 5 instead of day 15. A small fraction of clonotypes showed up in both the CD4 and CD8 compartments, probably as a result of convergent recombination. The study included only a couple of donors, which limits how far the findings can be generalized. Most clones expanded after primary vaccination (about 96% of CD4 and approximately 90% of CD8) were re-detected after the booster, suggesting that broad memory maintenance occurred. Computational filtering was needed because FACS-sorted repertoires could contain abundant contaminating clonotypes from the bulk population.

Explained via the paper, the treatment or condition label denotes: live attenuated yellow fever vaccine strain. PBMCs were isolated from peripheral blood using a standard Ficoll-Paque protocol. Dynabeads CD4 and CD8 positive selection kits were used to isolate CD4 and CD8 T-cell fractions. TriZol was used to extract RNA from bulk PBMCs, from CD4 and CD8 fractions, and from dextramer-positive and dextramer-negative fractions. Based on its abundance in the sample, this clonotype is medium-sized (0.01 to 0.1%). Its binding antigen is unknown. Per-base qualities were not stored, and no clone one base away is much larger. Reads for this sample came from an Illumina NovaSeq 6000. TCR cDNA was made using 5'RACE template switching, a step that added a universal primer site and unique molecular identifiers. Priming for cDNA synthesis came from both the TCR alpha and TCR beta constant segments. Library amplification used two PCR steps, and the second PCR step added sample barcodes and sequencing adapters. Sequencing of libraries was performed on Illumina HiSeq 2500 (2x100 bp) or NovaSeq (2x150 bp). Turning to the authors' computational methods: MIGEC was used to demultiplex reads and collapse the reads into UMI consensus sequences, and MiXCR was used for V(D)J alignment. Vaccine-responding clonotypes were identified with edgeR using replicate PBMC samples, with FDR below 0.01 and a log2 fold change above 5 up to day 15 being required. Each bulk clonotype was labeled CD4 or CD8 based on which sequenced repertoire, CD4 or CD8, contained the clonotype at higher abundance. TCRdb took the public reads, trimmed them with fastp at Q25, ran MiXCR for clone calling and kept in-frame beta chains. Duplicate CDR3 protein sequences are folded into a single record with the most common DNA and genes. TCRdb assigned the V and J calls; the authors' analysis was not used. The sample includes 100,000 to 150,000 distinct CDR3 sequences, with about 16% observed a single time. The ten top clones hold about 40% of the sample.

The germline V gene yields LGHNA for CDR1 and YSLEER for CDR2. The CDR3 contains 13 residues, cysteine and phenylalanine counted. Of the read, only the CDR3 DNA is kept; its 39 bases are in frame from base 1. Deletion took 1 base off V and 1 base off J, with a span of 4 bases between the germline ends. The rearranged segments are TRBV4-3 and TRBJ1-1; the D segment cannot be called with confidence. The sample was CD8+ T cells sorted from PBMCs, taken 5 days after the yellow fever booster vaccination. The sequence came from a man aged 18-30 years who received the YFV17D yellow fever vaccine. The DNA reads as follows: TGCGCCAGCAGCCAAGCCGGGAACACTGAAGCTTTCTTT. This yields the protein CASSQAGNTEAFF.